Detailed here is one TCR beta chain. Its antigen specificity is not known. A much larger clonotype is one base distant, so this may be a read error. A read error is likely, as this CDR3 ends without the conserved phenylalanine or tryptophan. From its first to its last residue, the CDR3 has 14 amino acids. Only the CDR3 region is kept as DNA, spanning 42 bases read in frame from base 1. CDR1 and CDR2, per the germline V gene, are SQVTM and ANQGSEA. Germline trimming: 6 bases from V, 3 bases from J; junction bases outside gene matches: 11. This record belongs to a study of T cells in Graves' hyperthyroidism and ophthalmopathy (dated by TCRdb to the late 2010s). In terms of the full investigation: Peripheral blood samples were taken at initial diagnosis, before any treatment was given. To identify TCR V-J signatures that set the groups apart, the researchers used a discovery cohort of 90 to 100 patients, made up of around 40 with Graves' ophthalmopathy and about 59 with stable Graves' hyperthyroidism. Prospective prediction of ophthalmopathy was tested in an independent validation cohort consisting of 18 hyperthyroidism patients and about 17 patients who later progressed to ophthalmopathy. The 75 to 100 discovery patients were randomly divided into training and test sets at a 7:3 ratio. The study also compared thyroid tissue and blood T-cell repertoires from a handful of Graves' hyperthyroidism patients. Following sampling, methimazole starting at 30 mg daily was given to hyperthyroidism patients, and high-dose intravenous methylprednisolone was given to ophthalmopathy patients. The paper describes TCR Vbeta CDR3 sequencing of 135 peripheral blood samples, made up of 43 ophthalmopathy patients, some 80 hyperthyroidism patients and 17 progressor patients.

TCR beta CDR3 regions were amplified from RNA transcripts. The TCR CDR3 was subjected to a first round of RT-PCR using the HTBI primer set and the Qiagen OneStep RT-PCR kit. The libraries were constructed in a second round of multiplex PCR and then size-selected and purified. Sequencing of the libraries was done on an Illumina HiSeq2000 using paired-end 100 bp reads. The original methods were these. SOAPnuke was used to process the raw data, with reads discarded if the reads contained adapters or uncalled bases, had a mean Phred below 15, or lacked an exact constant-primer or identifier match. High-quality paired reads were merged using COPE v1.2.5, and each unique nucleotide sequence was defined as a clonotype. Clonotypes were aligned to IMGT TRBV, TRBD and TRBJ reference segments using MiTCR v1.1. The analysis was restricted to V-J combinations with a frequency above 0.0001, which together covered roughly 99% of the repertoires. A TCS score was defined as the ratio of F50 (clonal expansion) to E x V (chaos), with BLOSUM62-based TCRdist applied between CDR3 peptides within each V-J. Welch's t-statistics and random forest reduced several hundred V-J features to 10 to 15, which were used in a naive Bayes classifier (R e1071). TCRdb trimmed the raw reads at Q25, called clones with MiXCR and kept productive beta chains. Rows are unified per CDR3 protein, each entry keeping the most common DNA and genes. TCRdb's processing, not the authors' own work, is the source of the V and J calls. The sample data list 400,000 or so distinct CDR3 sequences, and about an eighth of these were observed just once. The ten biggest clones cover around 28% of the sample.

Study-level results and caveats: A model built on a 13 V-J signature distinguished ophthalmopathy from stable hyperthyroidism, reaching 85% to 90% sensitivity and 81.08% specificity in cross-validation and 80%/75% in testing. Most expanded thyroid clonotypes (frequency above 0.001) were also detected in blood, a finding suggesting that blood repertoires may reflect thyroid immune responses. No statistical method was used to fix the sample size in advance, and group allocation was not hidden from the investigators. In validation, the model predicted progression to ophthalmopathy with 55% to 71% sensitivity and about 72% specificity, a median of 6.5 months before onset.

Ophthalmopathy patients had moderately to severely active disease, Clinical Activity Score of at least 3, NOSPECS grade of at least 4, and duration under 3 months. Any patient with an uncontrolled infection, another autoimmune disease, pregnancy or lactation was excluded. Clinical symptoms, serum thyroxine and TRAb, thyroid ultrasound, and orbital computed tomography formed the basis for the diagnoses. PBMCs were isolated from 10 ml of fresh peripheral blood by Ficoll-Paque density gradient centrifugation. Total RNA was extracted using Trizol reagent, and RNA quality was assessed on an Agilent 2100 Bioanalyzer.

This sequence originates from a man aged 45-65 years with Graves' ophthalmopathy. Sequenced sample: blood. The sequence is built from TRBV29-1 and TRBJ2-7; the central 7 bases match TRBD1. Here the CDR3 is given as CSVSTGTAYYEQYS. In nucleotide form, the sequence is TGCAGCGTCTCCACCGGGACAGCCTACTACGAGCAGTACTCC.